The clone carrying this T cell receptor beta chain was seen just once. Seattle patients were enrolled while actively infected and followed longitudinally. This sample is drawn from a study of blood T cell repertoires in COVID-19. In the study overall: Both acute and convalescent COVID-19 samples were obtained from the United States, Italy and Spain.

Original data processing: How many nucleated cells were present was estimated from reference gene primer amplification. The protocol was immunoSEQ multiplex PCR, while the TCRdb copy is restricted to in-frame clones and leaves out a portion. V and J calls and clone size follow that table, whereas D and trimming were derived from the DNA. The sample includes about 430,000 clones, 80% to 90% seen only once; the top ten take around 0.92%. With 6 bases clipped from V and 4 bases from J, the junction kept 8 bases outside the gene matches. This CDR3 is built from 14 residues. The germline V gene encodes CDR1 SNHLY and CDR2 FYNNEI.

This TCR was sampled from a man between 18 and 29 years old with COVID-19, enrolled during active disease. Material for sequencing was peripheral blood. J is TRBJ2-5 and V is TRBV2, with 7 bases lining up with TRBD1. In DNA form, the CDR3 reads TGTGCCAGCAGAGACGGGACAGCCGCAGAGACCCAGTACTTC. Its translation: CASRDGTAAETQYF.